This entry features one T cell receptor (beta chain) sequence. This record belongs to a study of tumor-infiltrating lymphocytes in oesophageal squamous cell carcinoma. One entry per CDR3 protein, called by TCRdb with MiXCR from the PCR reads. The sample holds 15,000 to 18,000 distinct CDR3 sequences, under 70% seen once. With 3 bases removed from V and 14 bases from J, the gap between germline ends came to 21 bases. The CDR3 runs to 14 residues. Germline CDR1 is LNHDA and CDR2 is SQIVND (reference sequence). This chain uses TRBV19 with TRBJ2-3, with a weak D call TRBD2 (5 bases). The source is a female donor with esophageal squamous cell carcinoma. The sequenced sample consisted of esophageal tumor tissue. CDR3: CASSITSRTGELYF. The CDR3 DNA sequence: TGTGCCAGTAGTATTACATCGAGGACCGGGGAGCTGTATTTT. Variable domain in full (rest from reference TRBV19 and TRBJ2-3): DGGITQSPKYLFRKEGQNVTLSCEQNLNHDAMYWYRQDPGQGLRLIYYSQIVNDFQKGDIAEGYSVSREKKESFPLTVTSAQKNPTAFYLCASSITSRTGELYFGPGTRLTVL.